This entry features one TCR beta chain sequence. Antigen specificity is unknown. Germline CDR1 reads SGHRS; CDR2 reads YFSETQ. V was shortened by 0 bases and J by 4 bases, with 10 bases between the two germline ends. The CDR3 runs 14 residues. The sample originates from a study of blood T cells in healthy people across ages. Study-wide results and caveats: TCR beta diversity, measured per million T cells, fell in a roughly linear way with age.

Extracted total RNA amounted to at least 5.5 micrograms for each sample. The use of a sample-barcoded 5' primer and a J-beta primer mix characterized a second PCR of roughly 6 to 11 cycles. MiXCR, run by TCRdb on the 5' RACE reads, gives a single entry per CDR3 protein. This sample yields about 560,000 distinct CDR3 sequences, of which about a quarter are seen a single time; approximately 3.5% belongs to the top ten. These data are also associated with another study on T cells of mothers and their children. That source notes: Mothers gave over 8.5 million TCR beta CDR3 reads each, and children around 2.9 million each.

Specimen: blood. This receptor was taken from a boy aged 2 to 9 in good health. The chain recombines TRBV5-1 with TRBJ2-5; D is perhaps TRBD1 (6 bases). CDR3 protein: CASSLDRVGETQYF. CDR3 sequence (DNA): TGCGCCAGCAGCTTGGACAGGGTAGGAGAGACCCAGTACTTC.